Below are 21 T cell receptor beta chains sequenced from a single sample in a study of T-cell reconstitution after alpha-beta-depleted transplantation in children. For TCRbeta, the library was prepared with unique molecular identifiers. TCRdb independently ran MiXCR on the PCR reads; one entry per CDR3 protein. The sample shows hundreds of thousands of distinct CDR3 sequences, around 17% of them seen only once. Material: PBMCs from the stem cell graft donor, obtained from the stem cell graft. Every receptor here comes from a human donor who donated a stem cell graft to a child with acute lymphoblastic leukemia.

This clonotype was detected only a few times. The chain employs TRBV6-1 and TRBJ2-3; 9 positions match TRBD1. This CDR3 is built from 16 residues. J lost 2 bases, V lost 5 bases, and 8 bases had no gene match. CDR1 MNHNS and CDR2 SASEGT come from the germline V gene. CDR3 DNA sequence: TGTGCCAGCAGTACAGACAGGGGGGCCCTCACAGATACGCAGTATTTT. Protein: CASSTDRGALTDTQYF.

The chain carries TRBV10-3 and TRBJ2-5; unclear D gene. Trimming removed 3 bases from V and 5 bases from J, with 7 bases in between. The CDR3 runs to 12 residues. CDR1 is ENHRY and CDR2 is SYGVKD in the germline V gene. CDR3 amino acids: CAISDGFETQYF. CDR3 sequence (DNA): TGTGCCATCAGTGACGGGTTTGAGACCCAGTACTTC.

This clonotype came up a few times. V and J are TRBV6-2 or TRBV6-3 and TRBJ2-3; D remains ambiguous. The CDR3 sequence is 14 residues long. The V gene lost 2 bases and the J gene lost 4 bases, with 10 bases spanning the gap. The germline V gene has CDR1 MNHEY and CDR2 SVGEGT. The CDR3 DNA follows: TGTGCCAGCAGTTACCCGGAGAAGGCAGATACGCAGTATTTT. This translates into CASSYPEKADTQYF.

V and J are TRBV20-1 and TRBJ2-1; TRBD2 aligns across 16 bases. Germline lookup yields CDR1 DFQATT and CDR2 SNEGSKA (reference sequence). This CDR3 region has 18 residues. The trim removed 6 bases at V and 0 bases at J, leaving 8 bases unmatched. CDR3 coding DNA: TGCAGTGCCCCGGCCGGGACTAGCGGGAGGGGCTCCTACAATGAGCAGTTCTTC. Its translation is CSAPAGTSGRGSYNEQFF.

The genes are TRBV27 and TRBJ1-5; weak D call: TRBD1 (5 bases). This CDR3 comprises 16 residues. The germline V and J ends were trimmed by 0 bases and 6 bases, with 15 bases remaining between them. CDR1 is MNHEY, CDR2 SMNVEV, per germline (reference sequence). The CDR3 DNA is TGTGCCAGCAGTTTATCGGGTGGAGGGGCAGGTCAGCCCCAGCATTTT. Protein: CASSLSGGGAGQPQHF.

The chain couples TRBV27 to TRBJ2-1, with a possible D match to TRBD2 (6 bases). CDR3 length: 14 residues. The ends were cut back, 8 bases at V and 2 bases at J, with 13 bases in the middle. Per the germline V gene, CDR1 is MNHEY and CDR2 is SMNVEV (reference sequence). CDR3 loop: CASGSSAAYNEQFF. The DNA of the CDR3 is TGTGCCAGCGGCTCTAGCGCTGCCTACAATGAGCAGTTCTTC.

The chain couples TRBV6-1 to TRBJ2-1; no definite D call. Trimming took 8 bases from V and 2 from J, leaving 13 bases between them. The CDR3 has 14 amino acids. Germline V gene sequence: CDR1 MNHNS, CDR2 SASEGT. Here the CDR3 DNA reads TGTGCCAGCGGGATAGACGGACCCTACAATGAGCAGTTCTTC. Translated: CASGIDGPYNEQFF.

There are a few counts of this clonotype. V gene TRBV5-1 combines with J gene TRBJ2-3, with D possibly called TRBD1 or TRBD2 (5 bases each). V shed 3 bases and J shed 2 bases, with 25 bases lying between them. CDR3 length: 19 amino acids. Per germline, CDR1 SGHRS and CDR2 YFSETQ. CDR3 sequence reads: CASSSLIGSGKEDTDTQYF. For the CDR3, the DNA is TGCGCCAGCAGCTCGCTAATCGGGTCAGGGAAGGAGGACACAGATACGCAGTATTTT.

The chain joins TRBV5-1 to TRBJ2-5; TRBD1 is a possible D gene (6 bases). Germline V gives CDR1 SGHRS, CDR2 YFSETQ. The CDR3 runs 17 residues. V lost 0 bases, J lost 1 base, and 16 bases lay in between. CDR3 DNA sequence: TGCGCCAGCAGCTTGGCTACCGGGACACCGACCCAAGAGACCCAGTACTTC. It encodes CASSLATGTPTQETQYF.

The chain links TRBV12-3 or TRBV12-4 to TRBJ2-3, with 7 bases lining up with TRBD2. V dropped 3 bases and J dropped 11; count of bases not matched to a gene: 14. The CDR3 has 15 amino acids. The DNA of the CDR3 is TGTGCCAGCAGTTTCGAGCCGACTAGCCCCAGCGGGCAGTATTTT. Amino acids: CASSFEPTSPSGQYF.

This clonotype turned up a few times. The rearrangement links TRBV29-1 to TRBJ1-1, with D perhaps TRBD1 (6 bases). The CDR3 totals 17 residues. V dropped 7 bases and J dropped 3 bases, with 27 bases sitting between them. Germline V CDR1 and CDR2: SQVTM, ANQGSEA. CDR3 in amino acids: CSAEGGDWAGVDTEAFF. For the CDR3, the DNA is TGCAGCGCCGAAGGGGGGGATTGGGCGGGGGTGGACACTGAAGCTTTCTTT.

The chain employs TRBV5-1 and TRBJ2-7, with 12 bases aligning to TRBD2. The ends lost 2 bases at V and 2 bases at J; junction bases unmatched: 11. Per germline, CDR1 SGHRS and CDR2 YFSETQ. The CDR3 runs 18 residues. CDR3 in DNA: TGCGCCAGCAGCTTCTCTAGCGGGAGGGCCGACTCAACCTACGAGCAGTACTTC. It codes for CASSFSSGRADSTYEQYF.

This clonotype was detected a few times. V and J are TRBV6-6 and TRBJ2-3; 7 nucleotides match TRBD2. This CDR3 spans 13 amino acids. CDR1 is MNHNY and CDR2 is SVGAGI in the germline V gene (reference sequence). The junction had 8 bases not matched to a gene; V was cut back by 7 bases and J by 7 bases. DNA for the CDR3: TGTGCCAGCACGGGGCGGGAGTGGAATACGCAGTATTTT. This translates into CASTGREWNTQYF.

This clonotype was seen only a few times. The rearrangement links TRBV12-3 or TRBV12-4 to TRBJ2-6; a possible D gene is TRBD2 (6 bases). The CDR3 is 17 amino acids. V gave up 5 bases and J gave up 2 bases, with 16 bases separating them. In nucleotides, the CDR3 is TGTGCCAGCAGTCCCCCGGGGGTAAGGCCTGGGGCCAACGTCCTGACTTTC. Translated: CASSPPGVRPGANVLTF.

The rearrangement joins TRBV6-5 to TRBJ1-2; 8 bases agree with TRBD1. The germline V gene encodes CDR1 MNHEY and CDR2 SVGAGI. This CDR3 spans 12 amino acids. J was trimmed by 7 bases and V by 7 bases; bases with no gene match: 5. The CDR3 DNA reads TGTGCCAGCACCTCGACAGGGGCTGGCTACACCTTC. It specifies CASTSTGAGYTF.

This clonotype has just a few counts. The V gene is TRBV5-1, the J gene TRBJ2-1, with TRBD2 matching 11 bases. The germline V gene encodes CDR1 SGHRS and CDR2 YFSETQ. V was pared by 5 bases and J by 4 bases, with 5 bases of the junction left unmatched. The CDR3 extends over 15 amino acids. The CDR3 nucleotides are TGCGCCAGCAGGACTAGCGGGGAAAGATACAATGAGCAGTTCTTC. Its translation is CASRTSGERYNEQFF.

This clonotype was picked up a small number of times. The V and J genes are TRBV12-3 or TRBV12-4 and TRBJ2-1; D is ambiguous. The CDR3 has 12 amino acids. V was shortened by 8 bases and J by 12 bases, with 17 bases between the two germline ends. CDR3 sequence (DNA): TGTGCCAGCGGCTCCGACGGTTTAAGGCAGTTCTTC. Its translation: CASGSDGLRQFF.

The V gene is TRBV27, the J gene TRBJ2-1; TRBD2 matches at 8 bases. J lost 8 bases, V lost 4 bases, and 7 bases had no gene match. Germline CDR1 reads MNHEY; CDR2 reads SMNVEV (reference sequence). The CDR3 covers 14 residues. CDR3: CASSYPGLGHEQFF. The CDR3 coding sequence is TGTGCCAGCAGTTACCCGGGACTAGGCCATGAGCAGTTCTTC.

This clonotype has only a few counts. V is TRBV23-1 and J is TRBJ2-7; D remains unclear. TRBV23-1 is an ORF for which the function is uncertain. V lost 9 bases and J 3 bases, leaving 21 bases between the germline ends. The CDR3 contains 15 residues. CDR3 in amino acids: CARGSPGLVDYEQYF. The CDR3 nucleotides read TGCGCCAGGGGCTCACCCGGCCTAGTTGACTACGAGCAGTACTTC.

This sequence joins TRBV5-1 and TRBJ1-2; tentatively, D is TRBD1 (5 bases). Germline loops: CDR1 SGHRS, CDR2 YFSETQ. The CDR3 contains 16 residues. V was clipped by 4 bases and J by 1 base, with 17 bases between them. This CDR3 reads CASSLTPLQDNYGYTF. The CDR3 DNA follows: TGCGCCAGCAGCCTTACCCCTCTACAGGATAACTATGGCTACACCTTC.

The CDR3, as DNA: TGTGCCAGCAGCCCGGGACAGGGGTACGCCTACGAGCAGTACTTC. Translated, it gives CASSPGQGYAYEQYF. The genes are TRBV5-6 and TRBJ2-7; 10 positions match TRBD1. There are 15 residues in the CDR3. V lost 4 bases to trimming and J lost 2 bases; unmatched junction nucleotides: 6. Germline loops: CDR1 SGHDT, CDR2 YYEEEE. The entire variable domain, with the rest obtained from reference TRBV5-6 and TRBJ2-7, is as follows: DAGVTQSPTHLIKTRGQQVTLRCSPKSGHDTVSWYQQALGQGPQFIFQYYEEEERQRGNFPDRFSGHQFPNYSSELNVNALLLGDSALYLCASSPGQGYAYEQYFGPGTRLTVT.